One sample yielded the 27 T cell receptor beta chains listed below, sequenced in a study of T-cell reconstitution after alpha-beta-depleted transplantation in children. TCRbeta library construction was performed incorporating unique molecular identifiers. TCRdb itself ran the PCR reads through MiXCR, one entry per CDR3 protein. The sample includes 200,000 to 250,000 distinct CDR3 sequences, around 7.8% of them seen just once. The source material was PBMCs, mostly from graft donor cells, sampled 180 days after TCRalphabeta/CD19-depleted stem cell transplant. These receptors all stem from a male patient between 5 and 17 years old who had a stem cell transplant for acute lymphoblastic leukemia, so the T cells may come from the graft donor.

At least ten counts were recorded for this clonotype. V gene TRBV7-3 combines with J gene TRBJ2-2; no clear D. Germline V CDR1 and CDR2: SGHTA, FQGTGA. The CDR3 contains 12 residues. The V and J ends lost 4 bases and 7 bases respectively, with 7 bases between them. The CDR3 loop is CASSSYGGELFF. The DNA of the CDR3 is TGTGCCAGCAGCTCCTATGGCGGGGAGCTGTTTTTT. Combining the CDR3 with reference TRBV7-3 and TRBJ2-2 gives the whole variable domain GAGVSQTPSNKVTEKGKYVELRCDPISGHTALYWYRQSLGQGPEFLIYFQGTGAADDSGLPNDRFFAVRPEGSVSTLKIQRTERGDSAVYLCASSSYGGELFFGEGSRLTVL.

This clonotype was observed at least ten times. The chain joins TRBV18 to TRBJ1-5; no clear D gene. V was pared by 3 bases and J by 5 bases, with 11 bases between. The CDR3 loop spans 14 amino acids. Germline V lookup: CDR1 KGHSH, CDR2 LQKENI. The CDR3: CASSPGREDQPQHF. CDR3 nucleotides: TGTGCCAGCTCACCGGGTAGGGAAGATCAGCCCCAGCATTTT. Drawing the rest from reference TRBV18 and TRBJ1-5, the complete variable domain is NAGVMQNPRHLVRRRGQEARLRCSPMKGHSHVYWYRQLPEEGLKFMVYLQKENIIDESGMPKERFSAEFPKEGPSILRIQQVVRGDSAAYFCASSPGREDQPQHFGDGTRLSIL.

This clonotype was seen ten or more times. The CDR3, as DNA: TGCGCCAGCAGCCCCGGGACAACGTCCTACGAGCAGTACTTC. This sequence encodes CASSPGTTSYEQYF. This chain joins TRBV5-1 and TRBJ2-7, with D possibly TRBD1 on 6 matching bases. This CDR3 spans 14 amino acids. Looked up from germline, CDR1 is SGHRS and CDR2 is YFSETQ. V lost 4 bases to trimming and J lost 1 base, with 12 bases between them.

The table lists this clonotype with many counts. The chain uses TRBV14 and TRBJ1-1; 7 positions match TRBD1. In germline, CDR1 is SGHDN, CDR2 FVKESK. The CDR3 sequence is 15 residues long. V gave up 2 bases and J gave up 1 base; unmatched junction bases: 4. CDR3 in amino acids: CASSQRTGGNTEAFF. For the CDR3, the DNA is TGTGCCAGCAGCCAAAGGACAGGCGGGAACACTGAAGCTTTCTTT.

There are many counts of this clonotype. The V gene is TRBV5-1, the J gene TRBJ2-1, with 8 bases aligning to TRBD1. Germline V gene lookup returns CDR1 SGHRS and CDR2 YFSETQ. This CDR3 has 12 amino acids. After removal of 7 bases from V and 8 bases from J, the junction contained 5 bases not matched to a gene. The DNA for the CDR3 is TGCGCCAGCGCTTCAGGGGGCCATGAGCAGTTCTTC. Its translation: CASASGGHEQFF.

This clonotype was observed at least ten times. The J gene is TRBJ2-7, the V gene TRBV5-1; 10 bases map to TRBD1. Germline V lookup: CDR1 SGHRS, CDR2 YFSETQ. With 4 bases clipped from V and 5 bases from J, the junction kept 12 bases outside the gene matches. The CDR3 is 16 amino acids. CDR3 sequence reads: CASSPTYRDRGDEQYF. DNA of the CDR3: TGCGCCAGCAGCCCAACCTACCGGGACAGGGGAGACGAGCAGTACTTC.

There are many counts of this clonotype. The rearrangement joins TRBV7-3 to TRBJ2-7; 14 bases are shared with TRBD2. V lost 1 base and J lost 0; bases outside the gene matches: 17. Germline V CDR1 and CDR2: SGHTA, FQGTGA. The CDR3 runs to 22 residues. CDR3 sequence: CASSLIRREGTSGGASSYEQYF. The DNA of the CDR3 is TGTGCCAGCAGCTTAATTAGACGCGAGGGGACTAGCGGGGGCGCGAGCTCCTACGAGCAGTACTTC.

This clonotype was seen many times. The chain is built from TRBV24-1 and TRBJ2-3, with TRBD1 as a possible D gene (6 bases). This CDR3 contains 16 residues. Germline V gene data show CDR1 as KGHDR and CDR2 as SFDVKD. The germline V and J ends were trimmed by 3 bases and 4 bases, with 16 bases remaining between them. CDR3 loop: CATSDPRDIKADTQYF. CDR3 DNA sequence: TGTGCCACCAGTGATCCCCGGGACATTAAGGCAGATACGCAGTATTTT.

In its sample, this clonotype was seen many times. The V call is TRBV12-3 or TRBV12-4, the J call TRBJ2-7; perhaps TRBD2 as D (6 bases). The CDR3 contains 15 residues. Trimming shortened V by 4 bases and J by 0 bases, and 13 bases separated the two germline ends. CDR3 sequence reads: CASSSPGVGSYEQYF. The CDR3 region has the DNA TGTGCCAGCAGTTCCCCGGGGGTAGGCTCCTACGAGCAGTACTTC.

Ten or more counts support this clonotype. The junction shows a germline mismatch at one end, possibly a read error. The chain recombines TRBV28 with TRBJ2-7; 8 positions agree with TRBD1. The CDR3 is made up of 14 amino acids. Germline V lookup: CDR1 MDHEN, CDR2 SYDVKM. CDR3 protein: CASSPRDRGYEQYF. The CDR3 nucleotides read TGCGCCAGCAGCCCCCGAGACAGGGGATACGAGCAGTACTTC.

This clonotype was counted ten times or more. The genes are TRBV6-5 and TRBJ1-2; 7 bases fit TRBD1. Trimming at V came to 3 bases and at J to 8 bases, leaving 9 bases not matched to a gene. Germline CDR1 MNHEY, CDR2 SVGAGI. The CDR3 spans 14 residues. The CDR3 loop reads CASSYVPTGNGYTF. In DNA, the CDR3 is TGTGCCAGCAGTTATGTCCCGACAGGGAACGGCTACACCTTC.

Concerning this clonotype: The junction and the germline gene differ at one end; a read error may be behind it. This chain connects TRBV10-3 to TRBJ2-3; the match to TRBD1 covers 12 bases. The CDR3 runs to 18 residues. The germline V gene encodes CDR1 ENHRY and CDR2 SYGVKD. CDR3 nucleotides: TGTGCCATCAGTGAGTCGCAGGGACAGGGGGCGGGCACAGATCCGCAGTATTTT. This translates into CAISESQGQGAGTDPQYF.

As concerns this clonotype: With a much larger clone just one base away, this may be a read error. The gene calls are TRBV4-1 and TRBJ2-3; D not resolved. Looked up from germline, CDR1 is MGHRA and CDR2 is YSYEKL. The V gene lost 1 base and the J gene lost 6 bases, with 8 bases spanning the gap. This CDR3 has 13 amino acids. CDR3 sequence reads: CASSQVTPDTQYF. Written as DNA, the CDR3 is TGCGCCAGCAGCCAAGTGACTCCGGATACGCAGTATTTT.

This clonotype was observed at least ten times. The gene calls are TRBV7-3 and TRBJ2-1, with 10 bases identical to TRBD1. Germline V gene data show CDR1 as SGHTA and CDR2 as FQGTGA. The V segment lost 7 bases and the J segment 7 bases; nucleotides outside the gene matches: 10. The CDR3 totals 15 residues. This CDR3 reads CASKLATGGQNEQFF. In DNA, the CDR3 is TGTGCCAGCAAACTAGCGACAGGGGGCCAAAATGAGCAGTTCTTC.

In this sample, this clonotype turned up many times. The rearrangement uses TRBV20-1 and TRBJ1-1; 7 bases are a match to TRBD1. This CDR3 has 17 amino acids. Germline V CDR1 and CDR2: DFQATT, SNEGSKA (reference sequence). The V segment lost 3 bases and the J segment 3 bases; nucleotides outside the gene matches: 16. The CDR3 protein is CSASYLLLTGEDTEAFF. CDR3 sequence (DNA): TGCAGTGCTAGCTACCTCCTCCTTACAGGGGAGGACACTGAAGCTTTCTTT.

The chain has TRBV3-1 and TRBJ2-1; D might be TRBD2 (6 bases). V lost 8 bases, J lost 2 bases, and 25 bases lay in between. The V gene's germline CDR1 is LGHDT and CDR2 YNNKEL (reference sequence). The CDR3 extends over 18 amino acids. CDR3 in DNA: TGTGCCAGCTGCCTACCGGGCGTACTAGCCATCGCCTACAATGAGCAGTTCTTC. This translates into CASCLPGVLAIAYNEQFF.

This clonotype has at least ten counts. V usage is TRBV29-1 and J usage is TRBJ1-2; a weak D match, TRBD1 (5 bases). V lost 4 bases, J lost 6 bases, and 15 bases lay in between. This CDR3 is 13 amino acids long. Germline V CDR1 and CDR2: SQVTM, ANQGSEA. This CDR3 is CSVGRQGPHGYTF. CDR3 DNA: TGCAGCGTTGGGCGCCAGGGACCTCATGGCTACACCTTC.

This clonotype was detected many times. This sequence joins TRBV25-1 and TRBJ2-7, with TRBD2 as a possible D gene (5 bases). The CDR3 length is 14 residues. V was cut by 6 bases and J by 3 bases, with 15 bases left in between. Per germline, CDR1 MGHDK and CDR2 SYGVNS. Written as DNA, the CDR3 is TGTGCCAGCAGAGGTACGGGAAAAGGCTACGAGCAGTACTTC. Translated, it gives CASRGTGKGYEQYF.

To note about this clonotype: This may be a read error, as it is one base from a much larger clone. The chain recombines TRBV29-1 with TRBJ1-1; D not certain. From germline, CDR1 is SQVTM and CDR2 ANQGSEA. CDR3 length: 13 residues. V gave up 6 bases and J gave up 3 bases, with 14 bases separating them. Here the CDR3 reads CSVNGWVYTEAFF. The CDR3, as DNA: TGCAGCGTGAACGGATGGGTCTACACTGAAGCTTTCTTT.

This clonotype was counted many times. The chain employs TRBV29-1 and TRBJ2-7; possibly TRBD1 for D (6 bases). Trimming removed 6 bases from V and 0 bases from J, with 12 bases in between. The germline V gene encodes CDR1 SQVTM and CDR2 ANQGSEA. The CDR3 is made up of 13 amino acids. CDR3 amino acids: CSVGGSTSYEQYF. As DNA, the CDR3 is TGCAGCGTAGGGGGTAGCACCTCCTACGAGCAGTACTTC.

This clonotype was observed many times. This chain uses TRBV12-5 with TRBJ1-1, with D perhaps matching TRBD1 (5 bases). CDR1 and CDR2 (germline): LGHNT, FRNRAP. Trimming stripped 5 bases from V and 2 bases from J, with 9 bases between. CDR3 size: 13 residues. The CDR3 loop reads CASGTGGNTEAFF. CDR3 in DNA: TGTGCTAGTGGTACCGGGGGTAACACTGAAGCTTTCTTT.

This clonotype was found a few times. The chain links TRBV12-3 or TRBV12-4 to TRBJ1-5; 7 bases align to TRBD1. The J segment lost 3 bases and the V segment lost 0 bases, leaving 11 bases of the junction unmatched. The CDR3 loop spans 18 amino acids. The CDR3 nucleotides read TGTGCCAGCAGTTTAGCGCTCACAGGGGCCCTCCTCAATCAGCCCCAGCATTTT. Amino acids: CASSLALTGALLNQPQHF.

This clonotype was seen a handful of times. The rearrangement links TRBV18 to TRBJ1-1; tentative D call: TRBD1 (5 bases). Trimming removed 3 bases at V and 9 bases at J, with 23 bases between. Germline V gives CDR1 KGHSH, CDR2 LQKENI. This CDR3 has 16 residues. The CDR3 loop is CASSPLHFEGQPKAFF. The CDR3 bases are TGTGCCAGCTCACCGTTACATTTCGAGGGGCAGCCCAAAGCTTTCTTT.

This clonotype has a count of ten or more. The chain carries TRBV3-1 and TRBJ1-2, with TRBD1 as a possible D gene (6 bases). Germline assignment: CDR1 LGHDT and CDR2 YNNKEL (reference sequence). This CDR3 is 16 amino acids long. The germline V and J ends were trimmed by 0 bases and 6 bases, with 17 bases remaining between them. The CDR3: CASSQEVARGRNGYTF. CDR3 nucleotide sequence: TGTGCCAGCAGCCAAGAAGTTGCCAGGGGCAGGAATGGCTACACCTTC. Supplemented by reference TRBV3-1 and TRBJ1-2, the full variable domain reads DTAVSQTPKYLVTQMGNDKSIKCEQNLGHDTMYWYKQDSKKFLKIMFSYNNKELIINETVPNRFSPKSPDKAHLNLHINSLELGDSAVYFCASSQEVARGRNGYTFGSGTRLTVV.

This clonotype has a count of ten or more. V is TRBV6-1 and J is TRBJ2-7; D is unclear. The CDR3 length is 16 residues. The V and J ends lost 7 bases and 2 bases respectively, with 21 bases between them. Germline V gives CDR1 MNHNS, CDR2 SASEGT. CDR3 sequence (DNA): TGTGCCAGCACTACCATCTCCTCCCGCCGGACCTACGAGCAGTACTTC. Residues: CASTTISSRRTYEQYF.

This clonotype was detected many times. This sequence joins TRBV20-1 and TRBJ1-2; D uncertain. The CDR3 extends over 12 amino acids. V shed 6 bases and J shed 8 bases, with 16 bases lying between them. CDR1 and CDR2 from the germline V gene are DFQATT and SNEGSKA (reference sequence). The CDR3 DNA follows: TGCAGTGCCCAGACCCGGGATGGGGGCTACACCTTC. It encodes CSAQTRDGGYTF.

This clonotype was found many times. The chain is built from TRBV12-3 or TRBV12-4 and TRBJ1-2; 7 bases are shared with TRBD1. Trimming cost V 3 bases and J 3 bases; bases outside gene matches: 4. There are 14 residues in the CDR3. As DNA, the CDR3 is TGTGCCAGCAGTTTGAGGGGGCGCGACTATGGCTACACCTTC. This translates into CASSLRGRDYGYTF.